The entry below describes one TCR beta chain. This clonotype was picked up many times. What antigen it recognizes has not been identified. Base qualities are not recorded, but no much larger clone differs from it by a single base. This record belongs to a study of CD8 T cells in ankylosing spondylitis (dated by TCRdb to 2017 to 2019). Study-level background: The study set out to find disease-linked TCR variants by profiling T cell receptor beta repertoires in ankylosing spondylitis patients and healthy donors. In total, the full study cohort was made up of nearly 110 healthy donors and 20 to 25 ankylosing spondylitis patients. Samples of peripheral blood were taken, and for ankylosing spondylitis patients, synovial fluid was collected as well. Here is what the overall study found, with its caveats: Blood from ankylosing spondylitis patients appeared to be characterized by a TCR beta motif made up of seven or eight highly homologous amino acid variants. The disease-linked clones were reported to be significantly enriched in matched synovial fluid samples from ankylosing spondylitis patients. A CD8+ phenotype was shown by the disease-linked clones, which were found at relatively low frequencies in peripheral blood. Some motif variants were previously reported in synovial fluid and blood of reactive arthritis patients, suggesting common disease-initiation mechanisms.

TCRdb lists the instrument as Illumina HiSeq 2500. Quantitative 5'-RACE with molecular barcodes was the method used to prepare the TCR beta libraries. The study's own analysis went as follows. To identify disease-linked TCR variants, a new computational method was used, one built on a probabilistic model of VDJ rearrangement. TCRdb took the public reads, trimmed them with fastp at Q25, ran MiXCR for clone calling and kept in-frame beta chains. Each entry is one CDR3 protein sequence, shown with its most common DNA and genes. What appears here as the V and J calls and clone size reflects TCRdb's work, not the paper's. Present in this sample are some 330,000 distinct CDR3 sequences, 8% of which were seen just once. The ten largest clones represent roughly 15% of the sample. The source material was blood, either unsorted or a sorted T cell fraction (not recorded which). This TCR was sampled from a male donor with ankylosing spondylitis.

CDR3 protein: CASSLQIPVNEQFF. The nucleotides are TGTGCCAGCAGCTTACAAATACCGGTCAATGAGCAGTTCTTC. The rearrangement combines TRBV11-2 with TRBJ2-1, with the D gene uncertain. Looking up the germline V gene yields CDR1 SGHAT and CDR2 FQNNGV. V loses 2 bases of germline sequence and J loses 6 bases, and the interval between the two ends is 11 bases. From its cysteine to its phenylalanine, the CDR3 spans 14 amino acids. Here the CDR3 DNA is all that survives: 42 bases in frame from base 1.